The 29 T cell receptor beta chains given below trace back to one sample, sequenced in a study of graft-versus-host responses after intestinal transplantation. Intraepithelial lymphocytes and lamina propria lymphocytes were released through processing of graft tissue. Measured with immunoSEQ multiplex PCR; TCRdb has only the in-frame clones, and not every one. The sample shows thousands of clones, over 65% of them seen only once. Material: ileum tissue, obtained about 490 days after intestinal transplant. All receptors come from a human patient who received an intestinal transplant, so some T cells may come from the graft donor.

This sequence joins TRBV4-2 and TRBJ2-7; 7 bases map to TRBD1. The CDR3 runs to 13 residues. Germline trimming cut 4 bases from V and 7 bases from J; bases unmatched to any gene: 7. Germline lookup yields CDR1 LGHNA and CDR2 YNFKEQ. The CDR3 DNA is TGTGCCAGCAGCCGGGACAGTTTTCGTGAGCAGTACTTC. It translates to CASSRDSFREQYF.

By share, this clone ranks as medium-sized. The J gene is TRBJ1-2, the V gene TRBV5-4, with D hard to call. There are 15 residues in the CDR3. CDR1 and CDR2 (germline): SGHNT, YYREEE (reference sequence). The V end lost 0 bases, the J end lost 2 bases, and 11 bases lay between the germline ends. The chain's CDR3 is CASSLARGGNYGYTF. CDR3 coding DNA: TGTGCCAGCAGCTTGGCTCGGGGAGGGAACTATGGCTACACCTTC.

The V call is TRBV19, the J call TRBJ1-5; D ambiguous. The CDR3 spans 15 residues. In germline, CDR1 is LNHDA, CDR2 SQIVND (reference sequence). Trimming took off 5 bases at V and 3 bases at J, with 14 bases between the two ends. The CDR3 region has the DNA TGTGCCAGTAGTGCGTCGGGAGCGCCCAATCAGCCCCAGCATTTT. Its protein is CASSASGAPNQPQHF. Full variable domain (outside the CDR3, taken from reference TRBV19 and TRBJ1-5): DGGITQSPKYLFRKEGQNVTLSCEQNLNHDAMYWYRQDPGQGLRLIYYSQIVNDFQKGDIAEGYSVSREKKESFPLTVTSAQKNPTAFYLCASSASGAPNQPQHFGDGTRLSIL.

This clone was detected once. One end of the junction does not line up with germline, which may come from a read error. This sequence joins TRBV7-7 and TRBJ2-7, with TRBD1 identical over 7 bases. Germline values: CDR1 SSHAT, CDR2 FNYEAQ (reference sequence). The CDR3 has 14 residues. In DNA form, the CDR3 reads TGCGCCAGCAGCCAAGGACAGGCAGGAGCTCTCCAATACTTC. It is translated as CASSQGQAGALQYF.

V is TRBV6-5 and J is TRBJ2-3; D possibly corresponds to TRBD1 (6 bases). The V and J ends lost 7 bases and 2 bases respectively, with 16 bases between them. Germline lookup yields CDR1 MNHEY and CDR2 SVGAGI. This CDR3 is 15 amino acids long. CDR3 sequence reads: CASTPGGSFTDTQYF. The DNA for the CDR3 is TGTGCCAGCACCCCTGGGGGCAGTTTCACAGATACGCAGTATTTT.

The rearrangement links TRBV5-1 to TRBJ1-2; tentatively, D is TRBD1 (5 bases). The germline gives CDR1 SGHRS, CDR2 YFSETQ. The length of the CDR3 is 15 residues. The V end was cut by 0 bases, the J end by 5 bases, with 14 bases between. CDR3 nucleotides: TGCGCCAGCAGCTTGGATGAGGGGCTCAGATATGGCTACACCTTC. It yields the protein CASSLDEGLRYGYTF.

J is TRBJ1-5 and V is TRBV5-1; the match to TRBD1 covers 8 bases. The CDR3 totals 17 residues. V shed 2 bases, J shed 0 bases, and the junction held 7 bases outside the gene matches. Germline V gene data show CDR1 as SGHRS and CDR2 as YFSETQ. The CDR3 coding sequence is TGCGCCAGCAGCTTTTGGACAGGGCCGAATAGCAATCAGCCCCAGCATTTT. It is translated as CASSFWTGPNSNQPQHF.

This clone has only a few counts. CDR3 bases: TGTGCCACGCACTTCTCGGGTGAGCAGTTCTTC. Protein sequence: CATHFSGEQFF. This rearrangement joins TRBV19 to TRBJ2-1, with D unresolved. CDR1 is LNHDA and CDR2 is SQIVND in the germline V gene (reference sequence). The CDR3 extends over 11 amino acids. The germline V and J ends were trimmed by 10 bases and 9 bases, with 13 bases remaining between them.

The CDR3 sequence is CASSLRGASNQPQHF. The CDR3 DNA is TGCGCCAGCAGCTTGAGGGGGGCCAGCAATCAGCCCCAGCATTTT. This chain connects TRBV5-1 to TRBJ1-5, with D possibly TRBD1 on 6 matching bases. Germline lookup yields CDR1 SGHRS and CDR2 YFSETQ. The V end was cut by 1 base, the J end by 1 base, with 9 bases between. This CDR3 is 15 amino acids long.

The chain combines TRBV5-4 with TRBJ2-2; TRBD2 aligns across 11 bases. Trimming removed 5 bases from V and 2 bases from J; junction bases left unmatched: 8. This CDR3 has 17 amino acids. In germline, CDR1 is SGHNT, CDR2 YYREEE (reference sequence). CDR3: CASRAHSGRGNTGELFF. The DNA of the CDR3 is TGTGCCAGCAGGGCTCATAGCGGGAGGGGTAACACCGGGGAGCTGTTTTTT. Filled out from reference TRBV5-4 and TRBJ2-2, the complete variable domain reads ETGVTQSPTHLIKTRGQQVTLRCSSQSGHNTVSWYQQALGQGPQFIFQYYREEENGRGNFPPRFSGLQFPNYSSELNVNALELDDSALYLCASRAHSGRGNTGELFFGEGSRLTVL.

A word on this clone: An end of the junction does not agree with germline; a read error may underlie this. The chain uses TRBV6-5 and TRBJ2-7, with D hard to call. The CDR3 length is 12 residues. From germline, CDR1 is MNHEY and CDR2 SVGAGI. Here the CDR3 reads CAISESSYEQYF. The CDR3 DNA follows: TGTGCCATCAGTGAATCCTCCTACGAGCAGTACTTC.

The chain employs TRBV19 and TRBJ1-2; 9 bases fit TRBD1. From germline, CDR1 is LNHDA and CDR2 SQIVND (reference sequence). V was clipped by 8 bases and J by 4 bases; unmatched bases: 5. This CDR3 contains 13 residues. CDR3 protein: CASPQGAAYGYTF. CDR3 DNA: TGTGCCAGTCCACAGGGGGCGGCCTATGGCTACACCTTC.

The chain combines TRBV11-2 with TRBJ2-3, with a possible D match to TRBD1 (5 bases). The V gene lost 4 bases and the J gene lost 2 bases, with 10 bases spanning the gap. CDR1 is SGHAT and CDR2 is FQNNGV in the germline V gene. This CDR3 region has 14 residues. The CDR3 reads CASSSLGDTDTQYF. The CDR3 DNA sequence: TGTGCCAGCAGCTCCTTAGGGGACACAGATACGCAGTATTTT.

In this sample, this clone turned up once. This rearrangement joins TRBV7-9 to TRBJ2-1; D unresolved. V was pared by 2 bases and J by 7 bases, with 6 bases between. Germline V gene lookup returns CDR1 SEHNR and CDR2 FQNEAQ (reference sequence). CDR3 length equals 12 residues. CDR3 sequence: CASSLPGNEQFF. In DNA, the CDR3 is TGTGCCAGCAGCTTACCAGGAAATGAGCAGTTCTTC.

The V gene is TRBV6-6, the J gene TRBJ1-3; a possible D gene is TRBD1 (5 bases). This CDR3 is built from 15 residues. V lost 0 bases to trimming and J lost 4 bases, with 10 bases between them. Germline-derived CDR1 and CDR2 are MNHNY and SVGAGI (reference sequence). In DNA form, the CDR3 reads TGTGCCAGCAGTTACTCGACAGCACCAGGAAACACCATATATTTT. This gives the protein CASSYSTAPGNTIYF.

This chain's CDR3 is CASSATAGYTDTQYF. CDR3 DNA: TGCGCCAGCAGCGCGACAGCGGGATACACAGATACGCAGTATTTT. V gene TRBV10-2 combines with J gene TRBJ2-3, with 7 bases matching TRBD2. The V gene's germline CDR1 is WSHSY and CDR2 SAAADI. CDR3 length: 15 residues. V was pared by 6 bases and J by 2 bases, with 8 bases of the junction left unmatched.

This chain connects TRBV18 to TRBJ2-5, with D possibly TRBD1 on 5 matching bases. The J call may be wrong; the DNA end is better matched by TRBJ2-7. Germline CDR1 reads KGHSH; CDR2 reads LQKENI. The CDR3 sequence is 14 residues long. The CDR3 sequence: CASSPPRTTYEQYF. As DNA, the CDR3 is TGTGCCAGCTCACCACCGCGGACAACCTACGAGCAGTACTTC.

The chain uses TRBV5-1 and TRBJ1-1; D call uncertain. Trimming removed 4 bases from V and 1 base from J, with 8 bases in between. The CDR3 covers 13 residues. Germline lookup yields CDR1 SGHRS and CDR2 YFSETQ. This CDR3 is CASSPFTNTEAFF. The CDR3 region has the DNA TGCGCCAGCAGCCCTTTCACGAACACTGAAGCTTTCTTT.

The chain uses TRBV5-6 and TRBJ2-1, with no clear D. Germline loops: CDR1 SGHDT, CDR2 YYEEEE. V shed 6 bases and J shed 3 bases, with 16 bases lying between them. The CDR3 covers 15 residues. The CDR3 DNA reads as TGTGCCAGCAACCAAGCCCGAAAGTTCTACAATGAGCAGTTCTTC. Protein product: CASNQARKFYNEQFF.

V is TRBV27 and J is TRBJ2-5; 7 bases map to TRBD2. The trim removed 6 bases at V and 2 bases at J, leaving 3 bases unmatched. Germline V gene data show CDR1 as MNHEY and CDR2 as SMNVEV (reference sequence). This CDR3 region has 13 residues. The CDR3 nucleotides read TGTGCCAGCAGAGATAGCGGGCAAGAGACCCAGTACTTC. Translating gives CASRDSGQETQYF.

This chain connects TRBV28 to TRBJ1-2; D is possibly TRBD1 (5 bases). Deletions cut 2 bases from V and 2 bases from J, with 12 bases between. The CDR3 is 15 amino acids. Germline V gives CDR1 MDHEN, CDR2 SYDVKM. The chain's CDR3 is CASSLIGTGNYGYTF. The CDR3 DNA sequence: TGTGCCAGCAGTTTAATCGGGACGGGGAACTATGGCTACACCTTC.

J is TRBJ1-2 and V is TRBV14; D might be TRBD1 (6 bases). This CDR3 is 13 amino acids long. Germline V gene data show CDR1 as SGHDN and CDR2 as FVKESK. Trimming took off 4 bases at V and 8 bases at J, with 14 bases between the two ends. The CDR3 region is CASSPRTADGYTF. The DNA for the CDR3 is TGTGCCAGCAGCCCAAGGACAGCCGACGGCTACACCTTC.

This sequence joins TRBV9 and TRBJ1-3; unclear D gene. The V and J ends lost 4 bases and 2 bases respectively, with 10 bases between them. The CDR3 consists of 14 residues. The germline V gene has CDR1 SGDLS and CDR2 YYNGEE. The CDR3 is CASSPLGAGNTIYF. CDR3 nucleotide sequence: TGTGCCAGCAGCCCCTTAGGCGCTGGAAACACCATATATTTT.

This chain links TRBV30 with TRBJ2-5; D gene unclear. Germline loops: CDR1 GTSNPN, CDR2 SVGIG (reference sequence). This CDR3 region has 12 residues. V was pared by 1 base and J by 3 bases, with 6 bases between. The CDR3 DNA reads as TGTGCCTGGAGTGCGGGCAAAGAGACCCAGTACTTC. Its translation: CAWSAGKETQYF.

The DNA for the CDR3 is TGTGCCAGCAGCACAGGACTAGCGGGCGGCCAAGAGACCCAGTACTTC. Protein: CASSTGLAGGQETQYF. The gene calls are TRBV5-6 and TRBJ2-5, with 11 bases matching TRBD2. Germline values: CDR1 SGHDT, CDR2 YYEEEE. The CDR3 contains 16 residues. V dropped 4 bases and J dropped 1; count of bases not matched to a gene: 6.

V gene TRBV7-3 combines with J gene TRBJ2-1, with 8 bases fitting TRBD1. The CDR3 loop spans 15 amino acids. The J segment lost 5 bases and the V segment lost 4 bases, leaving 7 bases of the junction unmatched. The V gene's germline CDR1 is SGHTA and CDR2 FQGTGA. Here the CDR3 reads CASSSGQGGNNEQFF. The DNA for the CDR3 is TGTGCCAGCAGCTCAGGACAGGGAGGTAACAATGAGCAGTTCTTC.

V usage is TRBV28 and J usage is TRBJ1-1; 7 nucleotides line up with TRBD1. Germline CDR1 reads MDHEN; CDR2 reads SYDVKM. V lost 6 bases to trimming and J lost 0 bases; unmatched junction nucleotides: 4. The CDR3 has 14 residues. The CDR3 sequence: CASRPGTVNTEAFF. CDR3 sequence (DNA): TGTGCCAGCAGGCCCGGGACAGTGAACACTGAAGCTTTCTTT. The variable domain in full, completed from reference TRBV28 and TRBJ1-1, reads DVKVTQSSRYLVKRTGEKVFLECVQDMDHENMFWYRQDPGLGLRLIYFSYDVKMKEKGDIPEGYSVSREKKERFSLILESASTNQTSMYLCASRPGTVNTEAFFGQGTRLTVV.

J is TRBJ2-7 and V is TRBV14, with 10 nucleotides matching TRBD1. Germline V lookup: CDR1 SGHDN, CDR2 FVKESK. This CDR3 is built from 15 residues. V shed 4 bases and J 5 bases; nucleotides not matched to a gene: 8. The CDR3 DNA sequence: TGTGCCAGCAGCCGAAAAGACAGGGGGCGGAACGAGCAGTACTTC. This gives the protein CASSRKDRGRNEQYF.

The chain links TRBV4-2 to TRBJ2-7; D uncertain. The germline CDR1 and CDR2 sequences are LGHNA and YNFKEQ. The V end was cut by 1 base, the J end by 5 bases, with 6 bases between. The CDR3 runs 12 residues. DNA of the CDR3: TGTGCCAGCAGCCAAGGGACGGACGAGCAGTACTTC. It is translated as CASSQGTDEQYF.